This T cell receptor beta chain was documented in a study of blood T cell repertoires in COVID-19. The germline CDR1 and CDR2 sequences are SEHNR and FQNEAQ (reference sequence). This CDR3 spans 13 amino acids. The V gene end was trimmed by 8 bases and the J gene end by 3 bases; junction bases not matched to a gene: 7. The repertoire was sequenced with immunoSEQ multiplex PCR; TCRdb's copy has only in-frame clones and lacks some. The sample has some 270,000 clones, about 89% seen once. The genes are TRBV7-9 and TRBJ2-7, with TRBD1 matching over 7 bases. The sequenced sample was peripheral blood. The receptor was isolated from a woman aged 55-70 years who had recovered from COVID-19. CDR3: CASGSTGFYEQYF. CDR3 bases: TGTGCCAGCGGCTCGACAGGGTTCTACGAGCAGTACTTC.